This T cell receptor beta chain was documented in a study of OX40 agonist ivuxolimab in advanced cancers. This clone was detected once. Samples of blood were obtained at baseline, on cycle 4 day 1, and on cycle 7 day 1. Profiling relied on immunoSEQ multiplex PCR, and the TCRdb table lists in-frame clones only, not all of them. The sample lists around 65,000 clones; approximately 93% were seen once. Material: CD4+ or CD8+ T cells sorted from blood, obtained in a trial of the OX40 agonist ivuxolimab. The sequence derives from an adult with an advanced solid tumor such as melanoma, head and neck, liver or kidney cancer.

DNA of the CDR3: TGCAGCGTTTTTACTAGCGGCCAAGAGACCCAGTACTTC. Residues: CSVFTSGQETQYF. The chain recombines TRBV29-1 with TRBJ2-5, with TRBD2 identical over 8 bases. With V trimmed by 5 bases and J by 1 base, 3 bases remained unmatched. The CDR3 has 13 amino acids. Germline V lookup: CDR1 SQVTM, CDR2 ANQGSEA.